This TCR beta chain was captured in a study of cytomegalovirus exposure and HLA in healthy donors. Between the trimmed V and J ends, which lost 3 bases and 8 bases, there was a span of 9 bases. The CDR3 extends over 12 amino acids. The germline V gene encodes CDR1 SGHTS and CDR2 YDEGEE. The study ran its PCR with 60 Vbeta and 13 Jbeta primers. Repertoires were generated with immunoSEQ multiplex PCR, while TCRdb's copy carries only in-frame clones and drops some. With over 100,000 clones in the sample, the ten largest clones hold 1.6%. V is TRBV5-8 and J is TRBJ1-3, with D perhaps matching TRBD1 (5 bases). The TCR comes from a woman between 40 and 50 years old in good health and CMV-seropositive. The sample comprised PBMCs. CDR3 residues: CASSSWGDTIYF. Written as DNA, the CDR3 is TGTGCCAGCAGCTCGTGGGGGGACACCATATATTTT.